This T cell receptor beta chain was documented in a study of T cells in Graves' hyperthyroidism and ophthalmopathy. Trimming took 4 bases from V and 0 from J, leaving 12 bases between them. Germline values: CDR1 SEHNR, CDR2 FQNEAQ (reference sequence). The CDR3 is 15 amino acids. Amplified TCR beta CDR3 regions came from RNA transcripts. A set of HTBI primers served as the primers for a first-round RT-PCR of the TCR CDR3. Via MiXCR, TCRdb re-called the multiplex PCR reads, giving one row per CDR3 protein. Here the sample spans hundreds of thousands of distinct CDR3 sequences, over 12% being singletons. Those patients with uncontrolled infection, other autoimmune disease, pregnancy or lactation were excluded. On the basis of clinical symptoms, serum thyroxine and TRAb, thyroid ultrasound and orbital computed tomography, diagnoses were made. Study conclusions and caveats: A 13 V-J model separated ophthalmopathy from stable hyperthyroidism.

This clonotype has at least ten counts. Its specificity is not known. V gene TRBV7-9 combines with J gene TRBJ2-5; no clear D gene. The origin of this receptor is a man younger than 35 with Graves' ophthalmopathy. Material: blood. CDR3 region: CASSSTSRDQETQYF. Here the CDR3 DNA reads TGTGCCAGCAGCTCGACCTCCCGGGACCAAGAGACCCAGTACTTC.